The source of this T cell receptor beta chain is a study of CD8 T cells in Susac syndrome. Concerning this clonotype: No antigen is known for it.

Study-wide results and limits: The authors acknowledged that the study's TCR sequencing and HLA analysis involved relatively few individuals.

The authors negatively isolated CD8+ and CD4+ T cells and FACS-enriched TEMRA cells. With random hexamers, roughly 0.5 to 1 ug RNA was reverse transcribed. An immunoSEQ multiplex PCR amplified TCR beta CDR3 over 54 Vbeta and 13 Jbeta. Each CDR3 protein gets one entry after TCRdb re-called the immunoSEQ multiplex PCR reads with MiXCR. The profile shows about 140,000 distinct CDR3 sequences, roughly 95% of them singletons. The CDR3 length is 16 residues. V was clipped by 5 bases and J by 0 bases, with 17 bases between them. Germline loops: CDR1 LNHNV, CDR2 YYDKDF (reference sequence). The sequencing sample was made of CD4+ T cells from PBMCs. The chain carries TRBV15 and TRBJ2-7; tentative D call: TRBD2 (5 bases). The clonotype was recovered from a human donor with multiple sclerosis. CDR3 sequence: CATSPSGSGYSYEQYF. The DNA of the CDR3 is TGTGCCACCAGCCCCTCGGGAAGTGGGTACTCCTACGAGCAGTACTTC.